These T cell receptor beta chains were read from a single sample in a study of T-cell reconstitution after alpha-beta-depleted transplantation in children. MiXCR, run by TCRdb on the PCR reads, gives a single entry per CDR3 protein. The table records approximately 800,000 distinct CDR3 sequences, roughly 15% of them present only once. The sample in question was PBMCs, mostly from graft donor cells, obtained 360 days after TCRalphabeta/CD19-depleted stem cell transplant. The source of these receptors is a male patient younger than 18 who had a stem cell transplant for acute lymphoblastic leukemia, so the T cells may come from the graft donor. Both conserved end residues are trimmed from each CDR3. Not every row has a clone size; where given, it reads once, few, many or a size class.

size	V	J	CDR3
-	TRBV29-1	TRBJ1-1	SAQGARNTEAF
few	TRBV27	TRBJ2-1	ASRIFRGFYNEQF
few	TRBV7-9	TRBJ1-1	ASSLGRQET
-	TRBV29-1	TRBJ2-1	SVVNWETNEQF
-	TRBV10-3	TRBJ1-1	AISDPGQGNTEAF
many	TRBV7-9	TRBJ2-5	ASSLGVETQY
few	TRBV11-2	TRBJ2-3	ASNPPWGLAGGWGTDTQY
-	TRBV20-1	TRBJ1-5	SASRHQSNQPQH
few	TRBV7-3	TRBJ2-1	ASSPIGLKTVEYQQF
few	TRBV20-1	TRBJ2-7	SAPLAGGPFAEQY
-	TRBV5-6	TRBJ2-7	ASSKGLARYEQY
-	TRBV7-9	TRBJ1-1	ASSLDRGSIMNTEAF
few	TRBV30	TRBJ2-3	AWDGWGTSGNDADTQY
few	TRBV12-3/TRBV12-4	TRBJ2-1	AIRSGLYVNEQF
-	TRBV12-3/TRBV12-4	TRBJ2-7	ASTPGQTTYEQY
few	TRBV7-9	TRBJ2-3	ASSLVSGAPDTQY
few	TRBV7-8	TRBJ1-6	ASSNYRVSPLH
-	TRBV12-3/TRBV12-4	TRBJ2-7	ASSFSDRLAYEQY
-	TRBV7-9	TRBJ2-7	ASSFGSSPYEQY
-	TRBV10-3	TRBJ2-3	AISPAMGSTDTQY
-	TRBV5-1	TRBJ2-7	ASGTGWKDEQY
-	TRBV24-1	TRBJ2-1	ATSDPLGGDEQF
-	TRBV29-1	TRBJ2-3	SVWDYTDTQY
few	TRBV7-3	TRBJ2-5	ASSPSRAQETQY
-	TRBV5-4	TRBJ2-4	ASSLRHTLAKNIQY
-	TRBV6-1	TRBJ1-5	ASSQQVVSNQPQH
-	TRBV7-3	TRBJ2-3	ASSLFGGTTDTQY
-	TRBV6-1	TRBJ2-7	ASSATGTSGTLEQY
few	TRBV7-6	TRBJ1-3	ASSLARTGAGNTIY